This entry lists 6 T cell receptor beta chains sequenced from one sample in a study of OX40 agonist ivuxolimab in advanced cancers. Library method: the immunoSEQ multiplex PCR assay. The source is immuneACCESS, and TCRdb retained only in-frame sequences with V and J called. Part of the clones is not carried over; for the studies checked, unresolved V genes explain less than half of this, and the remainder is unexplained. The sample includes just over 80,000 clones, with about 88% observed a single time. Clones ranked in the top ten supply roughly 0.7% of the sample. The source material was CD4+ or CD8+ T cells sorted from blood, sampled in a trial of the OX40 agonist ivuxolimab. The source is an adult with an advanced solid tumor such as melanoma, head and neck, liver or kidney cancer.

The V call is TRBV7-3, the J call TRBJ1-6; TRBD1 agrees at 9 bases. V dropped 1 base and J dropped 7; count of bases not matched to a gene: 2. Germline-derived CDR1 and CDR2 are SGHTA and FQGTGA. The CDR3 loop spans 15 amino acids. CDR3 DNA sequence: TGTGCCAGCAGCTTAAGGGACAGGGTCAATTCACCCCTCCACTTT. Translation: CASSLRDRVNSPLHF.

The chain has TRBV28 and TRBJ1-1, with 7 bases identical to TRBD1. The V segment lost 6 bases and the J segment 2 bases; nucleotides outside the gene matches: 3. Per the germline V gene, CDR1 is MDHEN and CDR2 is SYDVKM. There are 13 residues in the CDR3. The CDR3 protein is CASRGTANTEAFF. As DNA, the CDR3 is TGTGCCAGCAGAGGGACAGCCAACACTGAAGCTTTCTTT.

The gene calls are TRBV2 and TRBJ2-5, with TRBD1 identical over 10 bases. The CDR3 length is 15 residues. Germline V gives CDR1 SNHLY, CDR2 FYNNEI. With V trimmed by 8 bases and J by 3 bases, 9 bases remained unmatched. The CDR3 region is CASVTGGQGKETQYF. The CDR3 coding sequence is TGTGCCAGCGTCACCGGGGGACAGGGGAAAGAGACCCAGTACTTC.

The rearrangement uses TRBV2 and TRBJ2-3; 7 bases match TRBD2. The ends lost 8 bases at V and 6 bases at J; junction bases unmatched: 11. CDR1 SNHLY and CDR2 FYNNEI come from the germline V gene. This CDR3 contains 14 residues. The CDR3 DNA is TGTGCCAGCTACGATGCGGGAGTCGGCGATACGCAGTATTTT. Its protein is CASYDAGVGDTQYF.

The chain couples TRBV18 to TRBJ1-5, with TRBD1 matching 7 bases. This CDR3 has 15 amino acids. V gave up 6 bases and J gave up 0 bases; unmatched junction bases: 5. Germline V gene sequence: CDR1 KGHSH, CDR2 LQKENI. The CDR3 bases are TGTGCCAGCTCTCCAGGGACAGATAGCAATCAGCCCCAGCATTTT. Encoded protein: CASSPGTDSNQPQHF.

The CDR3 DNA reads TGTGCCAGCAGCGCGGCCCCCGGGGTCGGGGAGCTGTTTTTT. This translates into CASSAAPGVGELFF. The chain links TRBV11-3 to TRBJ2-2; tentatively, D is TRBD2 (5 bases). CDR3 size: 14 residues. V was shortened by 5 bases and J by 7 bases, with 14 bases between the two germline ends. Germline V CDR1 and CDR2: SGHNT, YENEEA.